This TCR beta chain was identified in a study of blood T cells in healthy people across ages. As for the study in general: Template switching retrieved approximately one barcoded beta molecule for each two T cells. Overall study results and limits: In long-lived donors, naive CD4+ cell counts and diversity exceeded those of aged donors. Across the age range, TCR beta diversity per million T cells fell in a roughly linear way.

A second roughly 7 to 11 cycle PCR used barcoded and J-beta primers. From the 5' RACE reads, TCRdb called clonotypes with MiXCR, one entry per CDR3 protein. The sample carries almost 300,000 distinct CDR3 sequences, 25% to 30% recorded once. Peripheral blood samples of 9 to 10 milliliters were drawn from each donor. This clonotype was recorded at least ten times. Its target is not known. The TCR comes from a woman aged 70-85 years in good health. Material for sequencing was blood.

CDR3 loop: CASSLFPESGELFF. For the CDR3, the DNA is TGTGCCAGCAGTTTATTTCCGGAGAGCGGGGAGCTGTTTTTT. This chain uses TRBV27 with TRBJ2-2; no reliable D call. This CDR3 is 14 amino acids long. Trimming stripped 1 base from V and 7 bases from J, with 10 bases between. CDR1 MNHEY and CDR2 SMNVEV come from the germline V gene (reference sequence).